These 21 T cell receptor delta chains were all obtained from the same sample, sequenced in a study of gamma-delta T cells after stem cell transplantation. TCRdb re-called the RT-PCR reads with CATT. The sample has under 1,200 delta-chain clones; around 1.3% are singletons. Sequenced material: gamma-delta T cells. Every receptor here comes from a human donor. It is not recorded whose cells these are; they may come from a transplant donor.

The chain links TRDV2 to TRDJ1; no definite D call. The CDR3 has 18 amino acids. Germline V gene lookup returns CDR1 GEAIGNYY and CDR2 EKD. V was pared by 0 bases and J by 2 bases, with 21 bases between. Here the CDR3 DNA reads TGTGCCTGTGACACCTTAGAATACACGCTCAGTCGTACCGATAAACTCATCTTT. It codes for CACDTLEYTLSRTDKLIF.

This clone was observed a handful of times. The CDR3, as DNA: TGTGCCTGTGACCACATGGCCCAAGTACTGGGAGCCGATAAACTCATCTTT. This translates into CACDHMAQVLGADKLIF. This chain links TRDV2 with TRDJ1; D is possibly TRDD3 (6 bases). CDR1 is GEAIGNYY and CDR2 is EKD in the germline V gene. This CDR3 spans 17 amino acids. V lost 3 bases and J 3 bases, leaving 22 bases between the germline ends.

In its sample, this clone was seen a few times. A read error is the likely source, as a far larger clone sits one nucleotide away. The V and J genes are TRDV2 and TRDJ2, with 12 bases fitting TRDD3. The germline CDR1 and CDR2 sequences are GEAIGNYY and EKD. This CDR3 comprises 18 residues. V lost 5 bases and J lost 2; bases outside the gene matches: 11. The CDR3 sequence is CACGTILGDTSLTAQLFF. The CDR3 region has the DNA TGTGCCTGTGGCACGATTCTGGGGGATACGTCCTTGACAGCACAACTCTTCTTT.

As regards this clone: A far larger clone lies a single base away; this is likely a read error. The same CDR3 arises from other DNA sequences in this sample as well. The chain combines TRDV2 with TRDJ1; D is undetermined. CDR3 length: 18 residues. V lost 0 bases and J lost 0, with 19 bases in between. Germline CDR1 GEAIGNYY, CDR2 EKD. The DNA of the CDR3 is TGTGCCTGTGACACCAGGGTACGAGGGCTAGGGGACACCGATAAACTCATCTTT. Residues: CACDTRVRGLGDTDKLIF.

Of note for this clone: A far larger clone is one base from this, pointing to a likely read error. V gene TRDV2 combines with J gene TRDJ3; possible D gene TRDD3, 6 bases. Per the germline V gene, CDR1 is GEAIGNYY and CDR2 is EKD. V was shortened by 5 bases and J by 0 bases, with 16 bases between the two germline ends. This CDR3 spans 18 amino acids. The CDR3 bases are TGTGCCTGTGGCAGGATACTGGATAGCTCCTGGGACACCCGACAGATGTTTTTC. This sequence encodes CACGRILDSSWDTRQMFF.

On this clone itself: This same CDR3 is encoded by further DNA sequences in the sample. J is TRDJ1 and V is TRDV2; D may match TRDD2 or TRDD3 (5 bases each). This CDR3 contains 19 residues. Between the trimmed V and J ends, which lost 0 bases and 3 bases, there was a span of 25 bases. The germline V gene encodes CDR1 GEAIGNYY and CDR2 EKD. CDR3 in DNA: TGTGCCTGTGACACCACCAGGGGAAAGCCCTTCGATGCCTCCGATAAACTCATCTTT. Translated, it gives CACDTTRGKPFDASDKLIF.

This clone is medium-sized (0.01 to 0.1%) within its sample. The rearrangement joins TRDV2 to TRDJ1; the match to TRDD3 covers 13 bases. The V and J ends lost 0 bases and 1 base, in that order; junction bases with no gene match: 7. Germline-derived CDR1 and CDR2 are GEAIGNYY and EKD. The CDR3 spans 18 residues. CDR3 in amino acids: CACDTVLGDTRLTDKLIF. Here the CDR3 DNA reads TGTGCCTGTGACACCGTACTGGGGGATACGCGTCTCACCGATAAACTCATCTTT.

This clone was recorded a few times. A clone one base away is much larger, so this may be a read error. The same CDR3 arises from other DNA sequences in this sample as well. This CDR3 reads CALGEKGLSLLGETTDKLIF. The CDR3 nucleotides are TGTGCTCTCGGGGAAAAGGGGCTCTCCTTACTGGGGGAGACCACCGATAAACTCATCTTT. The chain carries TRDV1 and TRDJ1, with TRDD3 matching over 9 bases. Germline CDR1 is TSWWSYY and CDR2 is QGS. The CDR3 has 20 residues.

The chain combines TRDV2 with TRDJ1; 8 bases agree with TRDD3. V shed 3 bases, J shed 3 bases, and the junction held 20 bases outside the gene matches. The CDR3 consists of 19 residues. Germline loops: CDR1 GEAIGNYY, CDR2 EKD. The CDR3 DNA is TGTGCCTGTGACGCCCTATCTACCGTACTGGGGGGACGGGCCGATAAACTCATCTTT. Translated, it gives CACDALSTVLGGRADKLIF.

A remark on this clone: TCRdb lists the protein of a much larger clone for this DNA, which differs at residue 14, so this is likely a read error; the protein given here is translated from the DNA itself. V and J are TRDV2 and TRDJ1, with 8 bases that match TRDD3. J gave up 4 bases and V 4 bases, and 22 bases lay outside the gene matches. This CDR3 is 19 amino acids long. CDR1 and CDR2 from the germline V gene are GEAIGNYY and EKD. CDR3 nucleotides: TGTGCCTGTGATCCACTTTCCATTTTGGGGGATTCTGGGATCGATAAACTCATCTTT. Its translation is CACDPLSILGDSGIDKLIF.

Relative to its sample, this clone is medium-sized (0.01 to 0.1%). J is TRDJ1 and V is TRDV2, with a weak D call TRDD3 (5 bases). CDR1 and CDR2 (germline): GEAIGNYY, EKD. With 5 bases removed from V and 0 bases from J, the gap between germline ends came to 27 bases. The CDR3 contains 19 residues. The CDR3 loop reads CACVIVGNQEGSYTDKLIF. The CDR3 DNA reads as TGTGCCTGTGTCATCGTGGGGAACCAAGAGGGATCGTACACCGATAAACTCATCTTT.

In its sample, this clone was seen a few times. Possible read error: a much larger clone is one base away. The rearrangement joins TRDV2 to TRDJ1; 11 bases are shared with TRDD3. Looked up from germline, CDR1 is GEAIGNYY and CDR2 is EKD. The CDR3 is 21 residues long. DNA of the CDR3: TGTGCCTGTAACACCGTCCCTTCCTACGCTGGGGGATACCGGGCGGGAATTAAACTCATCTTT. As protein: CACNTVPSYAGGYRAGIKLIF.

A few counts support this clone. The J gene is TRDJ1, the V gene TRDV2; 12 nucleotides agree with TRDD3. Germline V gene lookup returns CDR1 GEAIGNYY and CDR2 EKD. After removal of 1 base from V and 0 bases from J, the junction contained 11 bases not matched to a gene. CDR3 length: 19 amino acids. CDR3 in amino acids: CACDTVLGDTKGHTDKLIF. DNA for the CDR3: TGTGCCTGTGACACTGTTCTGGGGGATACGAAGGGCCACACCGATAAACTCATCTTT.

On this clone: It differs at one base from a far larger clone, so likely a read error. The sample contains more than one DNA sequence encoding this CDR3. The V call is TRDV2, the J call TRDJ1, with D possibly TRDD3 on 6 matching bases. Trimming shortened V by 3 bases and J by 0 bases, and 19 bases separated the two germline ends. The CDR3 loop spans 17 amino acids. Per germline, CDR1 GEAIGNYY and CDR2 EKD. The CDR3, as DNA: TGTGCCTGTGACCCGGTACTGGGCGCCCTGTACACCGATAAACTCATCTTT. Encoded protein: CACDPVLGALYTDKLIF.

This clone qualifies as medium-sized. DNA for the CDR3: TGTGCCTGTCTCCTACGGGGGATGGGGGATAACTACACCGATAAACTCATCTTT. Protein product: CACLLRGMGDNYTDKLIF. The V gene is TRDV3, the J gene TRDJ1; 9 bases are a match to TRDD3. CDR3 length equals 18 residues. The germline gives CDR1 TVYSNPD, CDR2 GDNSRS (reference sequence). Losses at the gene ends were 4 bases for V and 0 bases for J; bases not matched to a gene: 18.

This clone was seen more than once but under ten times. A clone one base away is much larger, so this may be a read error. V gene TRDV2 combines with J gene TRDJ1; D remains unclear. Germline V gene data show CDR1 as GEAIGNYY and CDR2 as EKD. There are 15 residues in the CDR3. Trimming left V 3 bases short and J 0 bases short, with 13 bases between. The CDR3 is CACDSLAGYTDKLIF. CDR3 bases: TGTGCCTGTGACTCCTTGGCGGGGTACACCGATAAACTCATCTTT.

The genes are TRDV2 and TRDJ1, with 7 positions matching TRDD3. The germline CDR1 and CDR2 sequences are GEAIGNYY and EKD. Unmatched junction bases numbered 7, after V lost 3 bases and J lost 1 base. This CDR3 is 15 amino acids long. The CDR3 DNA is TGTGCCTGTGACCGCCTCGGGGATAGCACCGATAAACTCATCTTT. Protein product: CACDRLGDSTDKLIF.

Sample share makes this clone medium-sized (0.01 to 0.1%). The sample has other DNA sequences that encode this CDR3 too. This chain links TRDV1 with TRDJ1; D possibly corresponds to TRDD2 (6 bases). V was clipped by 3 bases and J by 0 bases, with 17 bases between them. Germline loops: CDR1 TSWWSYY, CDR2 QGS. The CDR3 spans 17 residues. The CDR3, as DNA: TGTGCTCTTGGGGAGTTACCTTCCCTTCTCTACACCGATAAACTCATCTTT. Residues: CALGELPSLLYTDKLIF.

This clone occurred a few times. The protein TCRdb gives is from a much larger clone and does not agree with this DNA's translation at residue 11, likely a read error; the protein shown here comes from the DNA. The rearrangement uses TRDV2 and TRDJ1, with 7 nucleotides matching TRDD3. The CDR3 is made up of 14 amino acids. CDR1 and CDR2 from the germline V gene are GEAIGNYY and EKD. The CDR3 region has the DNA TGTGCCTGTGACTCCCTGGGGGTCACCGATAGACTCATCTTT. Amino acids: CACDSLGVTDRLIF.

In this sample, this clone is medium-sized. The chain is built from TRDV2 and TRDJ3, with 13 bases that match TRDD3. Germline V gene lookup returns CDR1 GEAIGNYY and CDR2 EKD. The CDR3 spans 21 residues. V gave up 3 bases and J gave up 2 bases; unmatched junction bases: 12. The CDR3 coding sequence is TGTGCCTGTGACCCCATCCTTACTGGGGGATACGCCACCTGGGACACCCGACAGATGTTTTTC. Protein: CACDPILTGGYATWDTRQMFF.

To note about this clone: Given a far larger clone just one base away, this is likely a sequencing read error. Other DNA sequences from this sample encode an identical CDR3 as well. This chain uses TRDV2 with TRDJ1; 10 bases agree with TRDD3. This CDR3 contains 16 residues. Germline V gene sequence: CDR1 GEAIGNYY, CDR2 EKD. The CDR3, as DNA: TGTGCCTGTGACGATCTTGGGGGATACCGGGCCGACAAACTCATCTTT. This translates into CACDDLGGYRADKLIF.